This T cell receptor beta chain is drawn from a study of blood T cell repertoires in COVID-19. The wider study: Italy, Spain and the United States were the sources of the convalescent and acute COVID-19 samples. PBMCs, B-cell-depleted T cells, or T cells were the source of the cDNA or gDNA that made up the material.

The CDR3 consists of 15 residues. CDR1 is KGHDR, CDR2 SFDVKD, per germline. Trimming took 4 bases from V and 4 from J; bases not matched to a gene: 5. Authors' analysis steps: From reference gene primer amplification, estimates of nucleated cell counts were derived. Produced via immunoSEQ multiplex PCR; TCRdb's table is partial and in-frame only. For V, J and clone size, that table is used; D and trimming come from the DNA. The repertoire includes 200,000 to 300,000 clones, around 90% of them detected once, and about 0.64% sits in the top ten. Sample: peripheral blood. The J gene is TRBJ2-5, the V gene TRBV24-1; the match to TRBD1 covers 10 bases. The source of this sequence is a human donor in a cohort sampled during active COVID-19. DNA for the CDR3: TGTGCCACCAGTGAGGGGACAGGGGACTTAGAGACCCAGTACTTC. Its translation is CATSEGTGDLETQYF.